Listed below are T cell receptor beta chains from one sample, sequenced in a study of T cells expressing NK-cell markers. After re-calling the 5' RACE reads, TCRdb lists one entry per CDR3 protein, DNA absent. Its table records 300,000 to 450,000 distinct CDR3 sequences. Input material: blood T cells: a sorted CD56 or NKG2C T cell subset, CD4+ or CD8+ T cells, or bulk PBMC T cells (not recorded which). These receptor sequences come from a man between 18 and 69 years old in good health. Both conserved end residues are part of each CDR3.

v_gene	j_gene	CDR3aa
TRBV12-3/TRBV12-4	TRBJ1-6	CASRPQGALGNSPLHF
TRBV6-1	TRBJ2-7	CASSDLTGGEQYF
TRBV20-1	TRBJ2-5	CSAREGQGVETQYF
TRBV14	TRBJ1-6	CASSGFSYNSPLHF
TRBV12-3/TRBV12-4	TRBJ1-3	CASSTRQGSGNTIYF
TRBV10-3	TRBJ2-7	CAISESAHSFDEQYF
TRBV7-7	TRBJ2-5	CASSLVFGREETQYF
TRBV12-5	TRBJ1-5	CASGYGSNQPQHF
TRBV18	TRBJ2-4	CASSPDQGAVNIQYF
TRBV5-1	TRBJ2-1	CASRLAETYNEQFF
TRBV29-1	TRBJ2-2	CSGETSGGTGELFF
TRBV20-1	TRBJ2-5	CSPLPGTAQETQYF
TRBV7-6	TRBJ2-2	CASSSRTGGTGELFF
TRBV28	TRBJ2-3	CASSFRTSPTDTQYF
TRBV12-3/TRBV12-4	TRBJ2-6	CASSSLGGDSGANVLTF
TRBV13	TRBJ2-7	CASSSQTGTYEQYF
TRBV3-1	TRBJ2-2	CASSQYSGGGTGELFF
TRBV6-1	TRBJ2-1	CASIRTGLYNEQFF
TRBV7-2	TRBJ2-7	CASSFGFPRDEQYF
TRBV27	TRBJ1-5	CASSLQGYQPQHF
TRBV29-1	TRBJ2-1	CSVEHYSGGAYNEQFF
TRBV27	TRBJ1-1	CASSFSGPGDGGRGSGNTEAFF
TRBV24-1	TRBJ2-3	CATSRGTSGGDTQYF
TRBV3-1	TRBJ1-6	CASSQRDRSPLHF
TRBV28	TRBJ1-1	CASSLSLLGEFTEAFF
TRBV7-2	TRBJ2-3	CASSRGGLVTDTQYF
TRBV7-2	TRBJ2-5	CACTGGAKETQYF
TRBV12-3/TRBV12-4	TRBJ2-1	CASSRGTSGGQRYNEQFF
TRBV28	TRBJ2-2	CASSLMGGQGYTGELFF
TRBV18	TRBJ2-1	CASSPRASGVDYNEQFF
TRBV9	TRBJ2-1	CASSTTGGGLYNEQFF
TRBV5-1	TRBJ1-2	CASSLGQPNMGYTF
TRBV18	TRBJ2-1	CASSPPLAGNNEQFF
TRBV10-3	TRBJ2-3	CAISDGSGTDTQYF
TRBV5-1	TRBJ1-2	CASSPGTVNYGYTF
TRBV27	TRBJ2-3	CASTRRGGADTQYF
TRBV27	TRBJ2-7	CASSNYGQTYEQYF
TRBV6-2/TRBV6-3	TRBJ2-2	CASSSTGPFPGELFF
TRBV7-9	TRBJ1-1	CASSLAGSWVPNTEAFF
TRBV3-1	TRBJ2-3	CASARRSTDTQYF
TRBV5-1	TRBJ1-1	CASSVNTGAMYTEAFF
TRBV20-1	TRBJ2-3	CSARAHMAGGITDTQYF
TRBV20-1	TRBJ2-3	CSASPLRGAETTDTQYF
TRBV5-5	TRBJ1-2	CASSAQVDYGYTF
TRBV27	TRBJ2-7	CASSPSAGASYEQYF
TRBV4-2	TRBJ1-6	CASSHSHREGRISPLHF
TRBV20-1	TRBJ1-3	CSARDGGKTADTIYF
TRBV12-3/TRBV12-4	TRBJ1-6	CASSLRGSYNSPLHF
TRBV3-1	TRBJ1-2	CASSQLVRGTGRGYTF